This T cell receptor (beta chain) is drawn from a study of blood T cell repertoires in COVID-19. Across the study: COVID-19 samples collected from the United States, Italy and Spain covered acute and convalescent phases. T cells, B-cell-depleted T cells, or PBMCs provided the cDNA or gDNA that served as material.

Per the original data handling: Counts of nucleated cells, estimated from reference gene primer amplification, were obtained. Data came from immunoSEQ multiplex PCR; TCRdb stores just in-frame clones and leaves some out. V and J calls and clone size are as listed in that table; D and trimming were resolved from the DNA. The sample consists of about 81,000 clones, 86% of them appearing once. Germline V gene data show CDR1 as SGHAT and CDR2 as FQNNGV. Germline trimming cut 4 bases from V and 10 bases from J; bases unmatched to any gene: 3. This CDR3 comprises 11 residues. Sequenced material: peripheral blood. The TCR was taken from a human donor in a cohort sampled during active COVID-19. The V gene is TRBV11-2, the J gene TRBJ2-7; the match to TRBD1 covers 8 bases. Written as DNA, the CDR3 is TGTGCCAGCAGCTACGGACAGGGACAGTACTTC. Encoded protein: CASSYGQGQYF.